Below, one TCR beta chain is given with its context. Its antigen is not known. This record belongs to a study of T cell responses to AZD1222 COVID-19 vaccine. CDR3 size: 16 residues. In germline, CDR1 is MNHEY, CDR2 SMNVEV (reference sequence). The ends lost 10 bases at V and 9 bases at J; junction bases unmatched: 19. Using immunoSEQ multiplex PCR, the repertoire was profiled, and TCRdb retains in-frame clones only, with some absent. Here the sample spans about 110,000 clones, more than 75% being singletons. Whole-study results and caveats: Among AZD1222 vaccinees, only 5 to 7 were seropositive at baseline.

Specimen: peripheral blood, collected 28 days after the second AZD1222 dose. The origin of this receptor is an adult who received the AZD1222 COVID-19 vaccine. This rearrangement joins TRBV27 to TRBJ1-1, with 11 bases lining up with TRBD1. In DNA form, the CDR3 reads TGTGCCACAGCCGATGGCACCGGGACAGGGGGGAGAAAAGCTTTCTTT. The encoded protein is CATADGTGTGGRKAFF.